Shown below are 21 T cell receptor beta chains from a single sample sequenced in a study of early T cells in non-severe SARS-CoV-2 infection. TCRdb called the 5' RACE reads again in MiXCR, with one record for every CDR3 protein. The sample yields almost 30,000 distinct CDR3 sequences, less than 7.5% seen once. Sequencing was performed on whole blood. These receptors came from an adult who was a healthcare worker with PCR-confirmed SARS-CoV-2 infection or an uninfected control (not recorded which).

The rearrangement uses TRBV12-3 or TRBV12-4 and TRBJ1-3; D remains ambiguous. This CDR3 has 15 amino acids. V was trimmed by 0 bases and J by 0 bases, leaving 6 bases between them. The CDR3, as DNA: TGTGCCAGCAGTTTAGCTCTTACCTCTGGAAACACCATATATTTT. It codes for CASSLALTSGNTIYF.

This clonotype was detected many times. The chain has TRBV27 and TRBJ2-1, with D possibly matching TRBD2 (6 bases). The CDR3 spans 15 residues. Germline V gene sequence: CDR1 MNHEY, CDR2 SMNVEV (reference sequence). V lost 5 bases and J lost 0, with 11 bases in between. The DNA for the CDR3 is TGTGCCAGCAGTCCAACGGGACTCTCCTACAATGAGCAGTTCTTC. The encoded protein is CASSPTGLSYNEQFF.

There are many counts of this clonotype. The rearrangement joins TRBV28 to TRBJ1-5, with D uncertain. V lost 1 base and J lost 7, with 14 bases in between. CDR1 is MDHEN and CDR2 is SYDVKM in the germline V gene. The CDR3 spans 15 residues. The CDR3 spells CASSLYRGPGQPQHF. As DNA, the CDR3 is TGTGCCAGCAGTTTATATCGTGGCCCAGGCCAGCCCCAGCATTTT.

This clonotype has at least ten counts. The V and J genes are TRBV20-1 and TRBJ2-3; D call uncertain. Germline values: CDR1 DFQATT, CDR2 SNEGSKA (reference sequence). V was shortened by 5 bases and J by 2 bases, with 5 bases between the two germline ends. The CDR3 length is 11 residues. The CDR3 DNA is TGCAGTGCTGCAATCACAGATACGCAGTATTTT. Protein product: CSAAITDTQYF.

At least ten counts were recorded for this clonotype. This chain uses TRBV18 with TRBJ1-2; D gene ambiguous. This CDR3 has 14 amino acids. V was clipped by 0 bases and J by 8 bases, with 13 bases between them. CDR1 KGHSH and CDR2 LQKENI come from the germline V gene. CDR3 in amino acids: CASSPPEGFRGYTF. CDR3 nucleotide sequence: TGTGCCAGCTCACCACCGGAAGGGTTTCGGGGCTACACCTTC.

This clonotype was recorded at least ten times. The CDR3 DNA reads TGCAGTCCCTCAGACGGGCGGTACACTGAAGCTTTCTTT. As protein: CSPSDGRYTEAFF. The chain recombines TRBV20-1 with TRBJ1-1, with D hard to call. The CDR3 runs to 13 residues. The V and J ends lost 8 bases and 3 bases respectively, with 16 bases between them. Germline V gene lookup returns CDR1 DFQATT and CDR2 SNEGSKA (reference sequence).

This clonotype occurred many times. This chain joins TRBV7-9 and TRBJ1-6, with D maybe TRBD1 (6 bases). V lost 8 bases and J lost 7, with 18 bases in between. The CDR3 loop spans 15 amino acids. From germline, CDR1 is SEHNR and CDR2 FQNEAQ (reference sequence). This chain's CDR3 is CASSGLGQPNSPLHF. In DNA form, the CDR3 reads TGTGCCAGCTCAGGTCTCGGACAGCCGAATTCACCCCTCCACTTT. The full variable domain, rest sourced from reference TRBV7-9 and TRBJ1-6, is DTGVSQNPRHKITKRGQNVTFRCDPISEHNRLYWYRQTLGQGPEFLTYFQNEAQLEKSRLLSDRFSAERPKGSFSTLEIQRTEQGDSAMYLCASSGLGQPNSPLHFGNGTRLTVT.

Ten or more counts support this clonotype. This chain uses TRBV18 with TRBJ2-5; tentatively, D is TRBD2 (5 bases). With 1 base removed from V and 5 bases from J, the gap between germline ends came to 8 bases. Per germline, CDR1 KGHSH and CDR2 LQKENI. This CDR3 is 13 amino acids long. CDR3 in amino acids: CASSPRRRETQYF. Written as DNA, the CDR3 is TGTGCCAGCTCACCACGCAGGAGGGAGACCCAGTACTTC.

This clonotype was detected only a few times. The genes are TRBV19 and TRBJ1-5; D might be TRBD1 (5 bases). CDR1 and CDR2 (germline): LNHDA, SQIVND (reference sequence). This CDR3 is 14 amino acids long. The V end lost 4 bases, the J end lost 6 bases, and 13 bases lay between the germline ends. The CDR3 here is CASSTPGRSQPQHF. In DNA, the CDR3 is TGTGCCAGTAGTACCCCAGGGCGTAGTCAGCCCCAGCATTTT.

Concerning this clonotype itself: A much larger clone is a single base away; this may be a read error. This chain joins TRBV4-3 and TRBJ2-2; D is uncertain. The CDR3 loop spans 16 amino acids. Germline CDR1 reads LGHNA; CDR2 reads YSLEER. DNA for the CDR3: TGCGCCAGCAGCCGGGCAGCTGGGGTTGGCACCTGGGAGCTGTTTTTT. It translates to CASSRAAGVGTWELFF.

This clonotype has a handful of counts. This chain connects TRBV6-1 to TRBJ1-2, with D uncertain. Germline V gene lookup returns CDR1 MNHNS and CDR2 SASEGT. The CDR3 covers 16 residues. Trimming removed 6 bases from V and 0 bases from J, with 17 bases in between. Written as DNA, the CDR3 is TGTGCCAGCAGAGTCACGACTTGGGAAGCTAACTATGGCTACACCTTC. Translating gives CASRVTTWEANYGYTF.

A note on this clonotype: Given a much more abundant clone one base away, this may be a read error. The chain carries TRBV20-1 and TRBJ2-5; D uncertain. Germline V gene data show CDR1 as DFQATT and CDR2 as SNEGSKA (reference sequence). The CDR3 runs 12 residues. The V gene lost 6 bases and the J gene lost 5 bases, with 13 bases spanning the gap. The CDR3 bases are TGCAGTGCCATAGACCAACCGGAGACCCAGTACTTC. The encoded protein is CSAIDQPETQYF.

This clonotype was detected ten times or more. The CDR3 sequence: CATGPGRDIQYF. As DNA, the CDR3 is TGTGCCACTGGGCCCGGACGAGACATTCAGTACTTC. The chain couples TRBV10-3 to TRBJ2-4, with D unclear. This CDR3 is 12 amino acids long. V gave up 10 bases and J gave up 8 bases, with 15 bases separating them. CDR1 ENHRY and CDR2 SYGVKD come from the germline V gene.

Ten or more counts support this clonotype. This chain uses TRBV4-3 with TRBJ2-3; D not certain. The CDR3 contains 14 residues. Trimming shortened V by 1 base and J by 4 bases, and 9 bases separated the two germline ends. CDR1 is LGHNA, CDR2 YSLEER, per germline. CDR3 sequence: CASSQVKSADTQYF. The CDR3 nucleotides are TGCGCCAGCAGCCAAGTAAAGAGCGCAGATACGCAGTATTTT.

The V and J genes are TRBV5-5 and TRBJ2-1; no reliable D call. CDR1 and CDR2 (germline): SGHKS, YYEKEE (reference sequence). Trimming removed 4 bases at V and 4 bases at J, with 9 bases between. This CDR3 spans 13 amino acids. The CDR3 is CASSPFAYNEQFF. In DNA, the CDR3 is TGTGCCAGCAGCCCTTTCGCATACAATGAGCAGTTCTTC. The variable domain in full, with the rest retrieved from reference TRBV5-5 and TRBJ2-1, is DAGVTQSPTHLIKTRGQQVTLRCSPISGHKSVSWYQQVLGQGPQFIFQYYEKEERGRGNFPDRFSARQFPNYSSELNVNALLLGDSALYLCASSPFAYNEQFFGPGTRLTVL.

This clonotype has only a few counts. The chain recombines TRBV10-2 with TRBJ2-7; 7 bases agree with TRBD1. Trimming cost V 4 bases and J 4 bases; bases outside gene matches: 4. The CDR3 spans 13 residues. Germline assignment: CDR1 WSHSY and CDR2 SAAADI. The CDR3 loop is CASSAGQHYEQYF. In nucleotides, the CDR3 is TGCGCCAGCAGTGCGGGACAGCATTACGAGCAGTACTTC.

The table lists this clonotype with a few counts. This chain uses TRBV4-3 with TRBJ1-4; 9 bases match TRBD1. This CDR3 comprises 16 residues. From germline, CDR1 is LGHNA and CDR2 YSLEER. Unmatched junction bases numbered 9, after V lost 0 bases and J lost 10 bases. The CDR3 DNA reads TGCGCCAGCAGCCAAGATTCGGGACAGGGCAGGCCAAAACTGTTTTTT. Protein: CASSQDSGQGRPKLFF.

The J gene is TRBJ1-1, the V gene TRBV3-1, with D uncertain. The V end was cut by 5 bases, the J end by 1 base, with 8 bases between. Germline CDR1 reads LGHDT; CDR2 reads YNNKEL (reference sequence). CDR3 length: 13 amino acids. The CDR3 spells CASSYNRNTEAFF. In DNA form, the CDR3 reads TGTGCCAGCAGCTATAACAGGAACACTGAAGCTTTCTTT.

This clonotype appeared many times. V is TRBV29-1 and J is TRBJ1-5, with D maybe TRBD1 (5 bases). The CDR3 length is 13 residues. V gave up 1 base and J gave up 7 bases, with 11 bases separating them. Per germline, CDR1 SQVTM and CDR2 ANQGSEA. The CDR3 reads CSVEVSGNQPQHF. CDR3 nucleotides: TGCAGCGTTGAAGTATCAGGGAACCAGCCCCAGCATTTT.

This chain's CDR3 is CASSIMEGHEQYF. The CDR3 nucleotides read TGTGCCAGTAGTATCATGGAGGGGCACGAGCAGTACTTC. The V gene is TRBV19, the J gene TRBJ2-7; possible D gene TRBD2, 6 bases. The germline V gene has CDR1 LNHDA and CDR2 SQIVND (reference sequence). There are 13 residues in the CDR3. Deletions cut 3 bases from V and 5 bases from J, with 11 bases between.

With regard to this clonotype: This may be a read error, as it is one base from a much larger clone. The chain has TRBV6-5 and TRBJ1-2, with no clear D. Germline assignment: CDR1 MNHEY and CDR2 SVGAGI. This CDR3 is 13 amino acids long. CDR3 DNA sequence: TGTGCCAGCAGTACCCTCTCCGTTTATGACTACACCTTC. Its protein is CASSTLSVYDYTF.